Listed here is a single TCR beta chain. Its antigen is currently unknown. Relative to the germline gene, one junction end is altered; a read error may explain this. This CDR3 has 15 residues. CDR1 is SEHNR, CDR2 FQNEAQ, per germline (reference sequence). Both 60 Vbeta primers and 13 Jbeta primers went into the PCR. TCRdb's table, derived via immunoSEQ multiplex PCR, lists solely in-frame clones and lacks some. The data contain around 170,000 clones, just under 80% of them singletons. The data stem from a study of cytomegalovirus exposure and HLA in healthy donors. Whole-study findings and limits: Reports credit the classifier with highly specific, highly sensitive diagnosis of cytomegalovirus status. As was reported, the HLA-A and HLA-B alleles of most subjects were accurately predicted from TCR beta sequences.

The sequenced sample was PBMCs. The chain has TRBV7-9 and TRBJ1-2; 7 positions match TRBD1. The clonotype comes from a woman aged 40 to 55 in good health and CMV-seropositive. The CDR3 sequence: CSSSLKEGAAGGYTF. The CDR3 DNA reads TGTTCCAGCAGCTTAAAGGAGGGGGCCGCCGGCGGCTACACCTTC.